The 15 T cell receptor beta chains reported below all come from one sample, sequenced in a study of T cell changes during pregnancy in multiple sclerosis. TCRdb's copy holds only in-frame clones and misses some; the assay was immunoSEQ multiplex PCR. The sample holds under 80,000 clones, approximately 92% seen once. The source material was peripheral blood, sampled before pregnancy. Source of these receptors: a female donor with multiple sclerosis, enrolled in a pregnancy study.

This sequence joins TRBV19 and TRBJ2-5, with D possibly matching TRBD1 (6 bases). Trimming took off 3 bases at V and 5 bases at J, with 13 bases between the two ends. This CDR3 has 14 amino acids. Germline CDR1 is LNHDA and CDR2 is SQIVND (reference sequence). CDR3 protein: CASSIAARGETQYF. CDR3 coding DNA: TGTGCCAGTAGTATTGCAGCTAGGGGGGAGACCCAGTACTTC. Based on the CDR3 plus reference TRBV19 and TRBJ2-5, the full variable domain is DGGITQSPKYLFRKEGQNVTLSCEQNLNHDAMYWYRQDPGQGLRLIYYSQIVNDFQKGDIAEGYSVSREKKESFPLTVTSAQKNPTAFYLCASSIAARGETQYFGPGTRLLVL.

This chain links TRBV5-1 with TRBJ2-3, with TRBD1 identical over 7 bases. Germline values: CDR1 SGHRS, CDR2 YFSETQ. Trimming cost V 0 bases and J 6 bases; bases outside gene matches: 10. The CDR3 extends over 16 amino acids. CDR3: CASSLALTGTADTQYF. The DNA for the CDR3 is TGCGCCAGCAGCTTGGCGTTGACAGGGACAGCCGATACGCAGTATTTT.

This chain links TRBV6-5 with TRBJ1-1; 9 bases fit TRBD1. The CDR3 sequence is 15 residues long. The germline V gene encodes CDR1 MNHEY and CDR2 SVGAGI. The trim removed 6 bases at V and 5 bases at J, leaving 10 bases unmatched. CDR3 nucleotide sequence: TGTGCCAGCAGGCCCGGGACAGGGATTTGGACTGAAGCTTTCTTT. It is translated as CASRPGTGIWTEAFF.

The CDR3 here is CASSSPSGSGSSYNEQFF. DNA of the CDR3: TGTGCCAGCAGTTCCCCTAGCGGGAGTGGGAGCTCCTACAATGAGCAGTTCTTC. The chain is built from TRBV27 and TRBJ2-1, with TRBD2 matching 10 bases. Trimming took 4 bases from V and 0 from J; bases not matched to a gene: 9. Germline CDR1 and CDR2: MNHEY and SMNVEV (reference sequence). The length of the CDR3 is 18 residues.

The chain couples TRBV5-1 to TRBJ2-5; 7 positions match TRBD2. The CDR3 is made up of 15 amino acids. V lost 1 base to trimming and J lost 3 bases; unmatched junction nucleotides: 6. Looked up from germline, CDR1 is SGHRS and CDR2 is YFSETQ. The CDR3 protein is CASSLLAGDKETQYF. The DNA of the CDR3 is TGCGCCAGCAGCTTGTTGGCGGGGGATAAAGAGACCCAGTACTTC.

This chain uses TRBV4-2 with TRBJ2-1; 8 bases align to TRBD2. V lost 2 bases, J lost 8 bases, and 8 bases stayed unmatched. Germline CDR1 and CDR2: LGHNA and YNFKEQ. This CDR3 has 15 residues. CDR3 region: CASSQKPAGADEQFF. CDR3 coding DNA: TGTGCCAGCAGCCAAAAACCAGCGGGAGCCGATGAGCAGTTCTTC.

The rearrangement joins TRBV2 to TRBJ2-2; 8 bases fit TRBD2. With 3 bases clipped from V and 7 bases from J, the junction kept 7 bases outside the gene matches. Germline loops: CDR1 SNHLY, CDR2 FYNNEI. The CDR3 has 15 residues. The CDR3 protein is CASSDILAVHGELFF. The CDR3 nucleotides read TGTGCCAGCAGTGATATACTAGCGGTACACGGGGAGCTGTTTTTT.

The chain couples TRBV2 to TRBJ2-7; 13 positions agree with TRBD2. The V and J ends lost 9 bases and 3 bases, in that order; junction bases with no gene match: 2. Germline lookup yields CDR1 SNHLY and CDR2 FYNNEI. This CDR3 has 13 residues. The CDR3 bases are TGTGCCAGGGGGACTAGCGGGAACTACGAGCAGTACTTC. Protein: CARGTSGNYEQYF.

The chain is built from TRBV7-2 and TRBJ2-7; possibly TRBD1 for D (5 bases). Germline lookup yields CDR1 SGHTA and CDR2 FQGNSA. The length of the CDR3 is 14 residues. V was trimmed by 7 bases and J by 0 bases, leaving 13 bases between them. In DNA form, the CDR3 reads TGTGCCAGCACGATGGCAGGGCCCTCCTACGAGCAGTACTTC. This gives the protein CASTMAGPSYEQYF.

The chain recombines TRBV29-1 with TRBJ2-1, with 11 bases that match TRBD1. CDR1 is SQVTM, CDR2 ANQGSEA, per germline. The V segment lost 8 bases and the J segment 7 bases; nucleotides outside the gene matches: 7. This CDR3 is 13 amino acids long. CDR3 sequence reads: CSLGQGAWNEQFF. DNA of the CDR3: TGCAGCCTAGGACAGGGGGCGTGGAATGAGCAGTTCTTC.

CDR3 DNA: TGTGCCAGCAGCCGGACTAGCGGAGCCTACGAGCAGTACTTC. Encoded protein: CASSRTSGAYEQYF. The rearrangement joins TRBV6-5 to TRBJ2-7; 10 bases map to TRBD2. The germline CDR1 and CDR2 sequences are MNHEY and SVGAGI. V was clipped by 6 bases and J by 2 bases; unmatched bases: 4. The CDR3 covers 14 residues.

In its sample, this clone was seen once. V is TRBV6-6 and J is TRBJ2-3; 9 nucleotides align to TRBD2. Germline CDR1 reads MNHNY; CDR2 reads SVGAGI (reference sequence). V was clipped by 7 bases and J by 6 bases; unmatched bases: 14. The CDR3 length is 16 residues. CDR3 sequence reads: CASTTNGGRARDTQYF. Here the CDR3 DNA reads TGTGCCAGCACCACAAACGGCGGGAGGGCCCGTGATACGCAGTATTTT.

J is TRBJ1-1 and V is TRBV7-9; D perhaps matches TRBD1 (6 bases). Per the germline V gene, CDR1 is SEHNR and CDR2 is FQNEAQ (reference sequence). This CDR3 is built from 15 residues. V lost 5 bases to trimming and J lost 6 bases, with 19 bases between them. The CDR3 coding sequence is TGTGCCAGCAGCGCCCATAGGCAGGGGCGGGCTGAAGCTTTCTTT. It specifies CASSAHRQGRAEAFF.

This clone was observed a handful of times. The J gene is TRBJ2-2, the V gene TRBV5-1, with D possibly being TRBD2 (5 bases). The CDR3 sequence is 15 residues long. The germline V and J ends were trimmed by 1 base and 6 bases, with 13 bases remaining between them. Germline V gene data show CDR1 as SGHRS and CDR2 as YFSETQ. The CDR3 reads CASSLRGSWAGELFF. The CDR3, as DNA: TGCGCCAGCAGCTTGCGGGGATCGTGGGCCGGGGAGCTGTTTTTT.

This chain joins TRBV7-3 and TRBJ2-1, with 11 positions matching TRBD2. Germline V gives CDR1 SGHTA, CDR2 FQGTGA. With V trimmed by 1 base and J by 13 bases, 12 bases remained unmatched. The CDR3 is 16 residues long. The CDR3 nucleotides read TGTGCCAGCAGCTTAAGCCCCGGGGTAGCGGGAGGGGTTCAGTTCTTC. It translates to CASSLSPGVAGGVQFF. Full variable domain (rest looked up from reference TRBV7-3 and TRBJ2-1): GAGVSQTPSNKVTEKGKYVELRCDPISGHTALYWYRQSLGQGPEFLIYFQGTGAADDSGLPNDRFFAVRPEGSVSTLKIQRTERGDSAVYLCASSLSPGVAGGVQFFGPGTRLTVL.